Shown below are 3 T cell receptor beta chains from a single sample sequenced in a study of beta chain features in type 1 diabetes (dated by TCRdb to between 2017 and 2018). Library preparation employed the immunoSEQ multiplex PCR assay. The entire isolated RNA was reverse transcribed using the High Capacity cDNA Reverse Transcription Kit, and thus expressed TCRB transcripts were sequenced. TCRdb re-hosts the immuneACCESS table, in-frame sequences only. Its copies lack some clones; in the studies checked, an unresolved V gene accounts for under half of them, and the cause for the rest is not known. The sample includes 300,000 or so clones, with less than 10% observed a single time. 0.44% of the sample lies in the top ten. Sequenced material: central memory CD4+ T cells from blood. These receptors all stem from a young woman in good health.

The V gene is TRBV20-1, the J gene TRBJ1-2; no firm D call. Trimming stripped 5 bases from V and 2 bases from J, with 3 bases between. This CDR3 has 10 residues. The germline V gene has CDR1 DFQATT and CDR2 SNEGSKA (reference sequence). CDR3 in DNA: TGCAGTGCTCTGAACTATGGCTACACCTTC. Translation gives CSALNYGYTF.

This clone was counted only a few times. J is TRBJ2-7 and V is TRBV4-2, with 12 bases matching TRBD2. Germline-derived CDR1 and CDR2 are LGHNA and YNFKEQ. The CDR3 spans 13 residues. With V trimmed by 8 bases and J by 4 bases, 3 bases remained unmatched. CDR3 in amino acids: CASRTSGDYEQYF. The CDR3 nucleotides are TGTGCCAGCCGGACTAGCGGGGATTACGAGCAGTACTTC.

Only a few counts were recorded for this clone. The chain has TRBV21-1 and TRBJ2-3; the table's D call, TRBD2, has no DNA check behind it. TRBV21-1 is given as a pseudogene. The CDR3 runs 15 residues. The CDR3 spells CASSNPREVADTQYF. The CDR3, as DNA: TGTGCCAGCAGCAACCCCAGGGAGGTTGCAGATACGCAGTATTTT.